The source of this T cell receptor beta chain is a study of Ad26.COV2.S vaccination and SARS-CoV-2 variants. The CDR3 is 16 residues long. From germline, CDR1 is KGHDR and CDR2 SFDVKD. J was trimmed by 1 base and V by 3 bases; bases with no gene match: 7. Treatment given: 15 to 20 received Ad26.COV2.S at low or high dose, single or two shots; about 5 received placebo; per-sample allocation not given. Day 63 following the first vaccine or placebo injection was when the samples were taken. The repertoire was sequenced with immunoSEQ multiplex PCR; TCRdb's copy has only in-frame clones and lacks some. The sample includes about 680,000 clones, about 90% of them seen just once.

The chain recombines TRBV24-1 with TRBJ2-5; 7 bases agree with TRBD1. Sample: peripheral blood, taken in a trial of Ad26.COV2.S vaccine versus placebo. The clonotype originates from a person between 18 and 65 years old who received the Ad26.COV2.S COVID-19 vaccine or a placebo. CDR3 nucleotides: TGTGCCACCAGTGATCCAAGACAGGGCAGCCAAGAGACCCAGTACTTC. Encoded protein: CATSDPRQGSQETQYF.